A selection of T cell receptor beta chains follows, all from one sample in a study of blood T cell repertoires in COVID-19. Repertoires were generated with immunoSEQ multiplex PCR, while TCRdb's copy carries only in-frame clones and drops some. The sample shows a few hundred thousand clones, roughly 90% of them seen only once. Sequencing was done on a sample of peripheral blood. The receptors stem from a woman aged 25-40 years with acute or convalescent COVID-19. Each CDR3 is given with its conserved first and last residue. Fields, in order: V gene, J gene, clone size, D gene, CDR3 protein, CDR3 DNA. A D gene is named only where the DNA matches it firmly. Size tells how often a clone was seen (once, few, many) or the class of an expanded clone, and some rows leave it out.

v_gene: TRBV25-1; j_gene: TRBJ1-5; abundance: few; d_gene: -; CDR3aa: CASSESRGMGQPQHF; CDR3nt: TGTGCCAGCAGTGAATCAAGGGGCATGGGTCAGCCCCAGCATTTT
v_gene: TRBV28; j_gene: TRBJ2-7; abundance: -; d_gene: -; CDR3aa: CASSFPGLRGKDEQYF; CDR3nt: TGTGCCAGCAGTTTCCCGGGACTAAGGGGGAAGGACGAGCAGTACTTC
v_gene: TRBV14; j_gene: TRBJ1-1; abundance: few; d_gene: TRBD1; CDR3aa: CASRTTGGTEAFF; CDR3nt: TGTGCCAGCAGAACAACAGGGGGCACTGAAGCTTTCTTT
v_gene: TRBV3-1/TRBV3-2; j_gene: TRBJ2-7; abundance: -; d_gene: TRBD1; CDR3aa: CAANWPGTGTYEQYF; CDR3nt: TGTGCCGCTAATTGGCCCGGGACAGGGACCTACGAGCAGTACTTC
v_gene: TRBV9; j_gene: TRBJ2-5; abundance: few; d_gene: TRBD2; CDR3aa: CASSAGRGTSGRETQYF; CDR3nt: TGTGCCAGCAGCGCCGGGAGGGGGACTAGCGGGAGGGAGACCCAGTACTTC
v_gene: TRBV6-2/TRBV6-3; j_gene: TRBJ2-7; abundance: -; d_gene: TRBD2; CDR3aa: CASSSPPGLAGVAAYEQYF; CDR3nt: TGTGCCAGCAGTTCCCCCCCGGGACTAGCGGGAGTGGCGGCCTACGAGCAGTACTTC
v_gene: TRBV9; j_gene: TRBJ2-3; abundance: -; d_gene: -; CDR3aa: CASSVSTSTDTQYF; CDR3nt: TGTGCCAGCAGCGTATCTACTAGCACAGATACGCAGTATTTT
v_gene: TRBV5-8; j_gene: TRBJ1-4; abundance: -; d_gene: -; CDR3aa: CASSPGEGLRAEKLFF; CDR3nt: TGTGCCAGCAGCCCCGGGGAGGGCCTAAGGGCTGAAAAACTGTTTTTT
v_gene: TRBV5-1; j_gene: TRBJ1-4; abundance: -; d_gene: TRBD1; CDR3aa: CASSASGTGTEKLFF; CDR3nt: TGCGCCAGCAGCGCCTCCGGGACAGGGACGGAAAAACTGTTTTTT
v_gene: TRBV5-6; j_gene: TRBJ2-3; abundance: -; d_gene: TRBD1; CDR3aa: CASSLVWGQGLDTQYF; CDR3nt: TGTGCCAGCAGCTTGGTATGGGGACAGGGGTTAGATACGCAGTATTTT
v_gene: TRBV7-9; j_gene: TRBJ1-4; abundance: -; d_gene: TRBD1; CDR3aa: CASSGRDRGWEKLFF; CDR3nt: TGTGCCAGCAGCGGCCGGGACAGAGGTTGGGAAAAACTGTTTTTT
v_gene: TRBV19; j_gene: TRBJ1-2; abundance: -; d_gene: -; CDR3aa: CASSPSNGELRPGYTF; CDR3nt: TGTGCCAGTAGTCCAAGTAACGGGGAGCTTAGGCCGGGCTACACCTTC
v_gene: TRBV11-1; j_gene: TRBJ2-1; abundance: -; d_gene: -; CDR3aa: CASSLAPGYNEQFF; CDR3nt: TGTGCCAGCAGCTTAGCTCCGGGCTACAATGAGCAGTTCTTC
v_gene: TRBV5-5; j_gene: TRBJ1-5; abundance: -; d_gene: -; CDR3aa: CASSLTDSQNQPQHF; CDR3nt: TGTGCCAGCAGCTTGACGGACAGTCAAAATCAGCCCCAGCATTTT
v_gene: TRBV6-5; j_gene: TRBJ2-7; abundance: once; d_gene: TRBD1; CDR3aa: CASSYGGQGAYEQYF; CDR3nt: TGTGCCAGCAGTTACGGTGGACAGGGAGCCTACGAGCAGTACTTC
v_gene: TRBV5-1; j_gene: TRBJ2-3; abundance: -; d_gene: -; CDR3aa: CASSFWLGQGGQHTQYF; CDR3nt: TGCGCCAGCAGCTTTTGGTTGGGTCAGGGAGGTCAACATACGCAGTATTTT
v_gene: TRBV2; j_gene: TRBJ2-7; abundance: -; d_gene: TRBD2; CDR3aa: CASRVIAGGDYEQYF; CDR3nt: TGTGCCAGCAGGGTTATAGCGGGGGGGGATTACGAGCAGTACTTC
v_gene: TRBV24-1; j_gene: TRBJ2-5; abundance: -; d_gene: TRBD1; CDR3aa: CATSDLLIQTGRRETQYF; CDR3nt: TGTGCCACCAGTGATTTGCTCATACAGACAGGGCGAAGAGAGACCCAGTACTTC
v_gene: TRBV9; j_gene: TRBJ2-3; abundance: few; d_gene: TRBD2; CDR3aa: CASSVGVASGSQYF; CDR3nt: TGTGCCAGCAGCGTAGGTGTGGCTAGCGGATCGCAGTATTTT
v_gene: TRBV21-1; j_gene: TRBJ2-3; abundance: -; d_gene: -; CDR3aa: CASSKPTGGTDTQYF; CDR3nt: TGTGCCAGCAGCAAACCCACAGGGGGAACAGATACGCAGTATTTT
v_gene: TRBV7-8; j_gene: TRBJ2-3; abundance: once; d_gene: TRBD2; CDR3aa: CASRVAGEVDTQYF; CDR3nt: TGTGCCAGCAGGGTAGCGGGAGAGGTAGATACGCAGTATTTT
v_gene: TRBV19; j_gene: TRBJ2-7; abundance: -; d_gene: TRBD2; CDR3aa: CANSTQLAAGYEQYF; CDR3nt: TGTGCCAATAGTACGCAGCTAGCGGCGGGCTACGAGCAGTACTTC
v_gene: TRBV4-3; j_gene: TRBJ1-6; abundance: -; d_gene: -; CDR3aa: CASSQDVPRSSYNSPLHF; CDR3nt: TGCGCCAGCAGCCAAGATGTGCCTAGGAGCTCCTATAATTCACCCCTCCACTTT
v_gene: TRBV6-5; j_gene: TRBJ1-1; abundance: -; d_gene: -; CDR3aa: CASSSRGNTEAFF; CDR3nt: TGTGCCAGCAGTTCCAGAGGAAACACTGAAGCTTTCTTT
v_gene: TRBV27; j_gene: TRBJ2-1; abundance: -; d_gene: TRBD2; CDR3aa: CASSQTSGSFTYNEQFF; CDR3nt: TGTGCCAGCAGTCAAACTAGCGGGAGTTTCACCTACAATGAGCAGTTCTTC
v_gene: TRBV10-1; j_gene: TRBJ2-1; abundance: -; d_gene: -; CDR3aa: CASSESVAPYSYNEQFF; CDR3nt: TGCGCCAGCAGTGAGTCGGTAGCACCCTACTCCTACAATGAGCAGTTCTTC
v_gene: TRBV12-3/TRBV12-4; j_gene: TRBJ1-1; abundance: once; d_gene: -; CDR3aa: CATKAGWGTEAFF; CDR3nt: TGTGCCACCAAAGCGGGGTGGGGCACTGAAGCTTTCTTT
v_gene: TRBV6-6; j_gene: TRBJ2-7; abundance: -; d_gene: -; CDR3aa: CASSYSSAGQYF; CDR3nt: TGTGCCAGCAGTTACTCCAGCGCGGGGCAGTACTTC
v_gene: TRBV12-3/TRBV12-4; j_gene: TRBJ1-5; abundance: -; d_gene: -; CDR3aa: CASSFSPLEPQHF; CDR3nt: TGTGCCAGCAGTTTCTCCCCCTTAGAGCCCCAGCATTTT
v_gene: TRBV10-2; j_gene: TRBJ2-2; abundance: -; d_gene: TRBD2; CDR3aa: CASSGYKGLAGETGELFF; CDR3nt: TGCGCCAGCAGTGGGTACAAGGGACTAGCGGGAGAAACCGGGGAGCTGTTTTTT
v_gene: TRBV5-1; j_gene: TRBJ1-2; abundance: few; d_gene: -; CDR3aa: CASSPGLFGYTF; CDR3nt: TGCGCCAGCAGCCCCGGTCTATTTGGCTACACCTTC
v_gene: TRBV5-1; j_gene: TRBJ2-3; abundance: -; d_gene: TRBD2; CDR3aa: CATQTSGIRTDTQYF; CDR3nt: TGCGCCACGCAGACTAGCGGGATACGCACAGATACGCAGTATTTT
v_gene: TRBV7-9; j_gene: TRBJ1-2; abundance: -; d_gene: -; CDR3aa: CASSLAGGPSFNYGYTF; CDR3nt: TGTGCCAGCAGCTTAGCGGGGGGGCCTAGTTTTAACTATGGCTACACCTTC
v_gene: TRBV19; j_gene: TRBJ2-1; abundance: -; d_gene: -; CDR3aa: CATDSSYNEQFF; CDR3nt: TGTGCCACGGACAGCTCCTACAATGAGCAGTTCTTC
v_gene: TRBV7-2; j_gene: TRBJ2-7; abundance: -; d_gene: TRBD2; CDR3aa: CASSLSSGSVHEQYF; CDR3nt: TGTGCCAGCAGCTTAAGTAGCGGGAGCGTCCACGAGCAGTACTTC
v_gene: TRBV15; j_gene: TRBJ2-7; abundance: -; d_gene: -; CDR3aa: CATSRDKGFEQYF; CDR3nt: TGTGCCACCAGCAGAGATAAGGGGTTCGAGCAGTACTTC
v_gene: TRBV4-1; j_gene: TRBJ1-5; abundance: -; d_gene: -; CDR3aa: CASSQGSGRGDQPQHF; CDR3nt: TGCGCCAGCAGCCAAGGGTCGGGCAGGGGCGATCAGCCCCAGCATTTT
v_gene: TRBV18; j_gene: TRBJ2-1; abundance: -; d_gene: TRBD2; CDR3aa: CASSPLAGGNHEQFF; CDR3nt: TGTGCCAGCTCACCACTAGCGGGAGGGAACCATGAGCAGTTCTTC
v_gene: TRBV27; j_gene: TRBJ1-5; abundance: -; d_gene: -; CDR3aa: CASSGTQGWGGYQPQHF; CDR3nt: TGTGCCAGCAGTGGAACCCAGGGATGGGGGGGATATCAGCCCCAGCATTTT
v_gene: TRBV6-1; j_gene: TRBJ2-5; abundance: once; d_gene: -; CDR3aa: CASSDQQGTQETQYF; CDR3nt: TGTGCCAGCAGTGATCAACAGGGCACCCAAGAGACCCAGTACTTC
v_gene: TRBV7-2; j_gene: TRBJ1-3; abundance: once; d_gene: -; CDR3aa: CASSPRDTIYF; CDR3nt: TGTGCCAGCAGCCCCCGGGACACCATATATTTT
v_gene: TRBV5-6; j_gene: TRBJ2-7; abundance: once; d_gene: TRBD1; CDR3aa: CASSWDRLYEQYF; CDR3nt: TGTGCCAGCAGCTGGGACAGACTCTACGAGCAGTACTTC
v_gene: TRBV19; j_gene: TRBJ1-3; abundance: once; d_gene: -; CDR3aa: CASRTINSGNTIYF; CDR3nt: TGTGCCAGTAGGACAATCAACTCTGGAAACACCATATATTTT
v_gene: TRBV13; j_gene: TRBJ1-5; abundance: few; d_gene: -; CDR3aa: CASSLGQGQNQPQHF; CDR3nt: TGTGCCAGCAGCTTAGGCCAGGGGCAAAATCAGCCCCAGCATTTT
v_gene: TRBV10-3; j_gene: TRBJ1-3; abundance: -; d_gene: TRBD1; CDR3aa: CAIRLPTGPGNTIYF; CDR3nt: TGTGCCATCAGGCTACCGACAGGGCCCGGAAACACCATATATTTT
v_gene: TRBV27; j_gene: TRBJ1-5; abundance: -; d_gene: -; CDR3aa: CASSLGQNSNQPQHF; CDR3nt: TGTGCCAGCAGTTTAGGCCAGAATAGCAATCAGCCCCAGCATTTT
v_gene: TRBV15; j_gene: TRBJ1-6; abundance: -; d_gene: -; CDR3aa: CATSRDTSSYNSPLHF; CDR3nt: TGTGCCACCAGCAGAGATACTAGCTCCTATAATTCACCCCTCCACTTT
v_gene: TRBV6-5; j_gene: TRBJ2-7; abundance: -; d_gene: TRBD1; CDR3aa: CASSSPGGGEQYF; CDR3nt: TGTGCCAGCAGCTCTCCAGGGGGCGGCGAGCAGTACTTC